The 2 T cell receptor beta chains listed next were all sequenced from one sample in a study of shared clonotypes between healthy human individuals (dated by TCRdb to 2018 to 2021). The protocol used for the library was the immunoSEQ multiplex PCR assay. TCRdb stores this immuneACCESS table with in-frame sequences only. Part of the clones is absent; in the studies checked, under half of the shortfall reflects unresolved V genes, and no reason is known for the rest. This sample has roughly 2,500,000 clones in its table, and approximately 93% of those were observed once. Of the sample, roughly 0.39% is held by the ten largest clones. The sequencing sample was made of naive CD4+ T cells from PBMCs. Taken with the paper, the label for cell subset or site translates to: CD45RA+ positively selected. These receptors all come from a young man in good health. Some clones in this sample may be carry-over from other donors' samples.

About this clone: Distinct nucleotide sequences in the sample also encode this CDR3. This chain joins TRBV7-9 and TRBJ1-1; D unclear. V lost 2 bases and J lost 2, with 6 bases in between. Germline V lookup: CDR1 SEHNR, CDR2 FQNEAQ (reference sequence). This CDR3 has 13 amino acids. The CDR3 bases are TGTGCCAGCAGCTTACTGGATAACACTGAAGCTTTCTTT. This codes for CASSLLDNTEAFF. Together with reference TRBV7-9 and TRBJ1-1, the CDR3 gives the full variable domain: DTGVSQNPRHKITKRGQNVTFRCDPISEHNRLYWYRQTLGQGPEFLTYFQNEAQLEKSRLLSDRFSAERPKGSFSTLEIQRTEQGDSAMYLCASSLLDNTEAFFGQGTRLTVV.

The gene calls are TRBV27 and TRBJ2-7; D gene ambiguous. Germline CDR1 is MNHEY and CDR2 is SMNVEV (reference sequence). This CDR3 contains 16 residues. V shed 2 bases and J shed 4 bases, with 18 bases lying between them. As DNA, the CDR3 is TGTGCCAGCAGTTTAGGGTCCGACTTAGCAGGTTACGAGCAGTACTTC. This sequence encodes CASSLGSDLAGYEQYF.